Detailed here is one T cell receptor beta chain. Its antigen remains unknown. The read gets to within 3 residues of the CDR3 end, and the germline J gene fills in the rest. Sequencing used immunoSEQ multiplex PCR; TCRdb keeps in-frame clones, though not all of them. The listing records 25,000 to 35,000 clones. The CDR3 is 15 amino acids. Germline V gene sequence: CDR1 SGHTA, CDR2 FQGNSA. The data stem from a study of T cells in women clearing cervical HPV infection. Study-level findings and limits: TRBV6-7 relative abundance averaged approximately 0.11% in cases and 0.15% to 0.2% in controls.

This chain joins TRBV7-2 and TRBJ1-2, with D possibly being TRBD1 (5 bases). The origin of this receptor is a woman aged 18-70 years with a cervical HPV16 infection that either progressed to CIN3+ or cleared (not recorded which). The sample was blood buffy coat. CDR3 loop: CASSPGLAGLYDYTF. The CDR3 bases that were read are TGTGCCAGCAGCCCGGGACTAGCGGGGCTCTACGAC.